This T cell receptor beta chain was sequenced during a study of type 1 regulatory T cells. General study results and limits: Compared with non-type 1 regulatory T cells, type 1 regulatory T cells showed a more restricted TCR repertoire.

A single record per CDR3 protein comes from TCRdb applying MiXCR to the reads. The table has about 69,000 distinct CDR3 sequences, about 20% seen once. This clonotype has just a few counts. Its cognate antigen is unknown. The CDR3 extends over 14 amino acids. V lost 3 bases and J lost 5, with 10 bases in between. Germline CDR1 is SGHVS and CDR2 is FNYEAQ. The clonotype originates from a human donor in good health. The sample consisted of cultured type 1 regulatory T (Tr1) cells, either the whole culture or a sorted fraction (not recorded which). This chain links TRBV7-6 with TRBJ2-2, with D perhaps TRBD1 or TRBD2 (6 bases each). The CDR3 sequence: CASSLGAGTGELFF. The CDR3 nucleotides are TGTGCCAGCAGCTTGGGGGCGGGGACCGGGGAGCTGTTTTTT.